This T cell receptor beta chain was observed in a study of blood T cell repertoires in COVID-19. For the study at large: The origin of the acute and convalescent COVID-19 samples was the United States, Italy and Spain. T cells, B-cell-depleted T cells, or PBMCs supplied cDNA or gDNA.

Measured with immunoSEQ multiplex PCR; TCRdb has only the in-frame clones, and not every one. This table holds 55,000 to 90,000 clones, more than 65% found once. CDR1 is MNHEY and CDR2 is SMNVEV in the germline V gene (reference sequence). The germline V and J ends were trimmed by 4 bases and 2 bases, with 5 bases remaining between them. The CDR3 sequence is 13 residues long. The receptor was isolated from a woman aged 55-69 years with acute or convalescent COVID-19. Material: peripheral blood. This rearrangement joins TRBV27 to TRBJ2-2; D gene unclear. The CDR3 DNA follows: TGTGCCAGCAGTTCCCTTAACACCGGGGAGCTGTTTTTT. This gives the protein CASSSLNTGELFF.